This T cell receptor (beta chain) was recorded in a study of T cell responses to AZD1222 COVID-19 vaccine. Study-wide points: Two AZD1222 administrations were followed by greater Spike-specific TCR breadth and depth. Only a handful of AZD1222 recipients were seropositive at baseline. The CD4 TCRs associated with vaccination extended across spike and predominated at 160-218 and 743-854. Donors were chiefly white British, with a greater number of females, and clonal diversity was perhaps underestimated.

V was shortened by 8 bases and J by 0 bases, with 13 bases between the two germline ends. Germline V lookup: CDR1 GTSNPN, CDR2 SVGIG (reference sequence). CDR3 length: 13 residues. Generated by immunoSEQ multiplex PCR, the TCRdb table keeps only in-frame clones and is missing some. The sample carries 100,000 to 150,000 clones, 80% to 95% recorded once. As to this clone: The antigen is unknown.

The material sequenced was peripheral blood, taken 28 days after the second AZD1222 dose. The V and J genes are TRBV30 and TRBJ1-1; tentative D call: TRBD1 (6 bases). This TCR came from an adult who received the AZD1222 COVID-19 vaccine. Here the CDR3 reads CAGGQQMNTEAFF. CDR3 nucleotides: TGTGCCGGAGGACAGCAGATGAACACTGAAGCTTTCTTT. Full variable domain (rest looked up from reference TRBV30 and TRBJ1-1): SQTIHQWPATLVQPVGSPLSLECTVEGTSNPNLYWYRQAAGRGLQLLFYSVGIGQISSEVPQNLSASRPQDRQFILSSKKLLLSDSGFYLCAGGQQMNTEAFFGQGTRLTVV.